This entry lists 25 T cell receptor beta chains sequenced from one sample in a study of cytomegalovirus exposure and HLA in healthy donors. 13 Jbeta primers and 60 Vbeta primers were used for the PCR. The assay was immunoSEQ multiplex PCR, and TCRdb's table has in-frame clones only and misses some. The sample consists of over 90,000 clones, approximately 74% of them appearing once. Sequenced material: PBMCs. All receptors derive from a female donor in good health and CMV-seropositive.

The chain joins TRBV4-1 to TRBJ2-5; 8 nucleotides agree with TRBD1. The CDR3 loop spans 16 amino acids. Trimming cost V 0 bases and J 5 bases; bases outside gene matches: 8. Germline values: CDR1 MGHRA, CDR2 YSYEKL. Written as DNA, the CDR3 is TGCGCCAGCAGCCAAGATCACAGGGGGGTGGGCGAGACCCAGTACTTC. It is translated as CASSQDHRGVGETQYF.

This chain joins TRBV11-1 and TRBJ2-7, with D uncertain. Trimming removed 1 base from V and 3 bases from J, with 7 bases in between. The length of the CDR3 is 13 residues. CDR1 SGHAT and CDR2 FQDESV come from the germline V gene (reference sequence). CDR3 nucleotide sequence: TGTGCCAGCAGCTTAGTTTCGGGCTACGAGCAGTACTTC. Translation gives CASSLVSGYEQYF.

Of note for this clone: The junction differs from germline at one of its ends, possibly a read error. The chain employs TRBV7-7 and TRBJ2-1; TRBD1 matches 8 bases. The germline V gene has CDR1 SSHAT and CDR2 FNYEAQ (reference sequence). This CDR3 has 13 residues. CDR3 residues: CASSRDRNQEQFF. Here the CDR3 DNA reads TGTGCTAGCAGCCGGGACAGGAACCAGGAGCAGTTCTTC.

The V gene is TRBV7-2, the J gene TRBJ1-4; D is possibly TRBD1 (5 bases). The CDR3 has 16 amino acids. Trimming took off 2 bases at V and 4 bases at J, with 14 bases between the two ends. Germline V CDR1 and CDR2: SGHTA, FQGNSA. The CDR3 nucleotides read TGTGCCAGCAGCTTAAGGTCCCCGGGGGTTAATGAAAAACTGTTTTTT. Protein product: CASSLRSPGVNEKLFF.

This chain joins TRBV2 and TRBJ2-5, with a possible D match to TRBD2 (6 bases). The CDR3 loop spans 14 amino acids. Looked up from germline, CDR1 is SNHLY and CDR2 is FYNNEI. V dropped 0 bases and J dropped 7 bases, with 12 bases sitting between them. The CDR3 DNA is TGTGCCAGCAGTGAAGCGGAGACTAGTCCGACCCAGTACTTC. Translation gives CASSEAETSPTQYF.

The CDR3 DNA reads as TGTGCCAGCAGCTCCCGGGAAGGGGGCAGGTACACTGAAGCTTTCTTT. Its protein product is CASSSREGGRYTEAFF. The chain uses TRBV11-3 and TRBJ1-1, with TRBD1 identical over 7 bases. Germline trimming cut 4 bases from V and 3 bases from J; bases unmatched to any gene: 11. The CDR3 is 16 amino acids. CDR1 and CDR2 (germline): SGHNT, YENEEA.

The gene calls are TRBV28 and TRBJ1-4, with D unresolved. V was shortened by 5 bases and J by 6 bases, with 7 bases between the two germline ends. CDR1 MDHEN and CDR2 SYDVKM come from the germline V gene. CDR3 length: 12 amino acids. CDR3 in amino acids: CASSPIYEKLFF. CDR3 bases: TGTGCCAGCAGTCCCATTTATGAAAAACTGTTTTTT.

In this sample, this clone turned up once. The J gene is TRBJ2-4, the V gene TRBV7-2; 7 nucleotides align to TRBD2. The CDR3 totals 15 residues. V lost 5 bases and J lost 9; bases outside the gene matches: 13. Germline V CDR1 and CDR2: SGHTA, FQGNSA. CDR3 in amino acids: CASSPRSGRASIQYF. DNA for the CDR3: TGTGCCAGCAGCCCAAGGAGTGGGAGGGCAAGCATTCAGTACTTC.

The rearrangement joins TRBV29-1 to TRBJ2-1; possible D gene TRBD2, 5 bases. The CDR3 is 13 residues long. The ends were cut back, 5 bases at V and 7 bases at J, with 15 bases in the middle. From germline, CDR1 is SQVTM and CDR2 ANQGSEA. The CDR3 nucleotides read TGCAGCGTTCTTGAGTCGACGGGGAATGAGCAGTTCTTC. This gives the protein CSVLESTGNEQFF.

The chain employs TRBV18 and TRBJ1-3; D gene ambiguous. CDR1 and CDR2 from the germline V gene are KGHSH and LQKENI. CDR3 length equals 13 residues. V was pared by 2 bases and J by 4 bases, with 6 bases between. CDR3 region: CASSPTSGNTIYF. In nucleotides, the CDR3 is TGTGCCAGCTCACCAACTTCAGGAAACACCATATATTTT.

The rearrangement uses TRBV6-5 and TRBJ2-7; TRBD1 matches at 7 bases. The V segment lost 4 bases and the J segment 3 bases; nucleotides outside the gene matches: 9. The CDR3 is made up of 15 amino acids. CDR1 MNHEY and CDR2 SVGAGI come from the germline V gene. This CDR3 reads CASSSTRGPLYEQYF. The CDR3, as DNA: TGTGCCAGCAGTTCTACAAGGGGGCCCCTCTACGAGCAGTACTTC.

The CDR3 protein is CASSPWTESPLHF. Written as DNA, the CDR3 is TGTGCCAGCTCACCGTGGACAGAATCACCCCTCCACTTT. The J gene is TRBJ1-6, the V gene TRBV18; the D gene is possibly TRBD1 (6 bases). The CDR3 spans 13 residues. Germline V gene data show CDR1 as KGHSH and CDR2 as LQKENI. Trimming cost V 3 bases and J 10 bases, with 10 bases left between them.

In its sample, this clone was seen once. This chain uses TRBV30 with TRBJ2-7; weak D call: TRBD2 (5 bases). The CDR3 has 16 residues. Trimming left V 2 bases short and J 3 bases short, with 20 bases between. Germline values: CDR1 GTSNPN, CDR2 SVGIG (reference sequence). CDR3 nucleotide sequence: TGTGCCTGGAGTTCCCGGTGGCTAGCAGACTTCTACGAGCAGTACTTC. Protein product: CAWSSRWLADFYEQYF.

The rearrangement joins TRBV18 to TRBJ1-6, with a tentative D call TRBD1 (5 bases). Germline values: CDR1 KGHSH, CDR2 LQKENI. The CDR3 runs to 14 residues. V shed 0 bases and J shed 7 bases, with 7 bases lying between them. The CDR3: CASSPPGGNSPLHF. The CDR3 DNA reads TGTGCCAGCTCACCACCGGGGGGAAATTCACCCCTCCACTTT. Using reference TRBV18 and TRBJ1-6 for the parts outside the CDR3, the full variable domain is NAGVMQNPRHLVRRRGQEARLRCSPMKGHSHVYWYRQLPEEGLKFMVYLQKENIIDESGMPKERFSAEFPKEGPSILRIQQVVRGDSAAYFCASSPPGGNSPLHFGNGTRLTVT.

The gene calls are TRBV4-1 and TRBJ2-6, with 12 bases lining up with TRBD1. CDR1 MGHRA and CDR2 YSYEKL come from the germline V gene. J was trimmed by 4 bases and V by 0 bases; bases with no gene match: 4. The CDR3 covers 18 residues. CDR3 DNA sequence: TGCGCCAGCAGCCAAGAGGGGACAGGGGGCGGAGGGGCCAACGTCCTGACTTTC. Residues: CASSQEGTGGGGANVLTF.

About this clone itself: Compared with germline, one end of the junction differs, possibly owing to a read error. The chain uses TRBV11-1 and TRBJ1-1, with no clear D. Germline lookup yields CDR1 SGHAT and CDR2 FQDESV (reference sequence). The CDR3 extends over 14 amino acids. The DNA for the CDR3 is TGTGCCAGCAGTTTAGGATCTCAGAGGACTGAAGCTTTCTTT. This sequence encodes CASSLGSQRTEAFF.

The V call is TRBV29-1, the J call TRBJ1-2; possibly TRBD1 for D (6 bases). The CDR3 loop spans 13 amino acids. Deletions cut 8 bases from V and 4 bases from J, with 17 bases between. Germline CDR1 is SQVTM and CDR2 is ANQGSEA. CDR3 DNA sequence: TGCAGCATAGGACAGACTTATCTCTATGGCTACACCTTC. Translated, it gives CSIGQTYLYGYTF.

This chain links TRBV19 with TRBJ2-5; D not certain. V lost 0 bases and J 5 bases, leaving 7 bases between the germline ends. The germline gives CDR1 LNHDA, CDR2 SQIVND (reference sequence). The CDR3 is 13 residues long. CDR3 residues: CASSIDILETQYF. CDR3 coding DNA: TGTGCCAGTAGTATAGATATCCTTGAGACCCAGTACTTC.

The chain uses TRBV6-5 and TRBJ1-4, with 8 bases aligning to TRBD1. CDR1 and CDR2 (germline): MNHEY, SVGAGI. This CDR3 region has 14 residues. V lost 4 bases to trimming and J lost 8 bases; unmatched junction nucleotides: 6. In nucleotides, the CDR3 is TGTGCCAGCAGTTTTCGGACAGGGAACGAAAAACTGTTTTTT. This gives the protein CASSFRTGNEKLFF.

The CDR3 nucleotides read TGTGCCAGCAGCGCGACAGGGGGCGGATACAATGAGCAGTTCTTC. It is translated as CASSATGGGYNEQFF. V usage is TRBV5-6 and J usage is TRBJ2-1; 10 nucleotides match TRBD1. The junction had 5 bases not matched to a gene; V was cut back by 4 bases and J by 4 bases. CDR1 and CDR2 from the germline V gene are SGHDT and YYEEEE. The CDR3 runs to 15 residues.

The J gene is TRBJ1-6, the V gene TRBV14, with D tentatively TRBD1 (6 bases). The V end was cut by 0 bases, the J end by 11 bases, with 14 bases between. The germline gives CDR1 SGHDN, CDR2 FVKESK. CDR3 length: 15 residues. CDR3 DNA sequence: TGTGCCAGCAGCCAAGATCTTGGGGGCCGGGCACCCCTCCACTTT. Translating it yields CASSQDLGGRAPLHF.

This clone has just a few counts. The chain is built from TRBV29-1 and TRBJ1-4; D gene unclear. The germline gives CDR1 SQVTM, CDR2 ANQGSEA. The CDR3 is made up of 13 amino acids. The V end lost 5 bases, the J end lost 8 bases, and 15 bases lay between the germline ends. CDR3 sequence: CSVSLGRREKLFF. DNA of the CDR3: TGCAGCGTTAGTCTGGGGAGGCGGGAAAAACTGTTTTTT.

The chain has TRBV9 and TRBJ2-1; 8 bases are shared with TRBD2. This CDR3 spans 15 amino acids. V shed 5 bases and J 4 bases; nucleotides not matched to a gene: 8. CDR1 is SGDLS, CDR2 YYNGEE, per germline. The CDR3 nucleotides are TGTGCCAGCAGTGGTGGTAGCGGGGTATACAATGAGCAGTTCTTC. It specifies CASSGGSGVYNEQFF.

This chain joins TRBV29-1 and TRBJ1-4; the match to TRBD1 covers 8 bases. V dropped 7 bases and J dropped 5; count of bases not matched to a gene: 6. Germline values: CDR1 SQVTM, CDR2 ANQGSEA. The CDR3 extends over 13 amino acids. The DNA for the CDR3 is TGCAGCGCCGAGGACAGGGCAAATGAAAAACTGTTTTTT. Protein: CSAEDRANEKLFF.

This sequence joins TRBV28 and TRBJ2-2, with D perhaps TRBD2 (5 bases). This CDR3 spans 15 amino acids. Germline CDR1 MDHEN, CDR2 SYDVKM. V lost 7 bases and J 0 bases, leaving 12 bases between the germline ends. CDR3 loop: CASILSGPNTGELFF. As DNA, the CDR3 is TGTGCCAGCATTTTGAGCGGCCCGAACACCGGGGAGCTGTTTTTT.